This TCR beta chain was found in a study of T cell responses to AZD1222 COVID-19 vaccine. Clones were sequenced by immunoSEQ multiplex PCR, and TCRdb holds only the in-frame ones, with some missing. The profile shows about 94,000 clones, roughly 85% of them singletons. CDR3 length: 15 residues. Trimming removed 2 bases at V and 1 base at J, with 12 bases between. CDR1 and CDR2 (germline): SGHDT, YYEEEE. The chain is built from TRBV5-6 and TRBJ1-1, with D perhaps matching TRBD1 (5 bases). This TCR derives from an adult who received the AZD1222 COVID-19 vaccine. The source material was peripheral blood, sampled 28 days after the second AZD1222 dose. The DNA of the CDR3 is TGTGCCAGCAGCTTTTTGACAGTTTCGAACACTGAAGCTTTCTTT. It specifies CASSFLTVSNTEAFF.